This TCR beta chain comes out of a study of blood T cell repertoires in COVID-19. Across the study: From the United States, Italy and Spain came samples of acute and convalescent COVID-19. T cells, B-cell-depleted T cells, or PBMCs provided the cDNA or gDNA that served as material.

In the original workflow: Reference gene primer amplification gave estimated nucleated cell counts. Sequencing used immunoSEQ multiplex PCR; TCRdb keeps in-frame clones, though not all of them. V and J calls and clone size are copied from that table; D and trimming were computed from the DNA. Altogether 150,000 to 200,000 clones are present, roughly 90% being singletons, with the ten largest covering approximately 8%. Trimming cost V 2 bases and J 7 bases, with 19 bases left between them. This CDR3 spans 15 amino acids. Germline lookup yields CDR1 SGHRS and CDR2 YFSETQ. Recovery meant two consecutive negative NP/OP PCR tests, professional clearance, or resolved symptoms.

This TCR came from a woman younger than 30 who had recovered from COVID-19. The J gene is TRBJ2-7, the V gene TRBV5-1, with D possibly matching TRBD2 (6 bases). Sequenced: PBMCs or T cells enriched from blood (not recorded which). The chain's CDR3 is CASSFTSFTTGEQYF. CDR3 coding DNA: TGCGCCAGCAGCTTTACTAGCTTCACTACGGGGGAGCAGTACTTC.